This record looks at one TCR beta chain sequence and its context. This record comes from a study of cytotoxic CD8 clonotypes in ibrutinib-treated CLL. Study as a whole: The cohort had around 10 relapsed/refractory and around 14 treatment-naive patients, some 18 IGHV unmutated.

The planned depth of sequencing spanned 1 in 200,000 to 1 in 1 million T cells. The table came from immunoSEQ multiplex PCR; TCRdb's copy has only in-frame clones and leaves some out. The sample lists about 49,000 clones, roughly 53% occurring once. The sequencing here drew on PBMCs, taken after 12 months of ibrutinib treatment. The TCR was taken from a human donor with chronic lymphocytic leukemia.

The CDR3 DNA follows: TGTGCCAGCAGGGAGACAGGGAGTCCCTACGAGCAGTACTTC. Translation gives CASRETGSPYEQYF. The rearrangement links TRBV6-1 to TRBJ2-7; the match to TRBD1 covers 7 bases. This CDR3 has 14 residues. Germline CDR1 is MNHNS and CDR2 is SASEGT. V shed 6 bases, J shed 2 bases, and the junction held 7 bases outside the gene matches.